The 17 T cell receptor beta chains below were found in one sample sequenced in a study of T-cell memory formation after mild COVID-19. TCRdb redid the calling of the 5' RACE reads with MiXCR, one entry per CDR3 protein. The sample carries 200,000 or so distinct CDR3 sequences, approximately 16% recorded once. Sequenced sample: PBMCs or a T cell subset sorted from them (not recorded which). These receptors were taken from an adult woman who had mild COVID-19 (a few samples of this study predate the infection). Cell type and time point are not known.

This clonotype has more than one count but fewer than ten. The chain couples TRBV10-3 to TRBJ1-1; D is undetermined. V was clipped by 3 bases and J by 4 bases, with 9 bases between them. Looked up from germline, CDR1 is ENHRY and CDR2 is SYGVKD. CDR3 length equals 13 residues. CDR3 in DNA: TGTGCCATCAGTGAAGCGGGGTTCACTGAAGCTTTCTTT. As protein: CAISEAGFTEAFF.

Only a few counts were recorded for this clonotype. CDR3 in amino acids: CASSQVLRQPQHF. For the CDR3, the DNA is TGCGCCAGCAGCCAAGTTTTACGGCAGCCCCAGCATTTT. V is TRBV4-3 and J is TRBJ1-5; D remains unclear. CDR3 length: 13 amino acids. The germline V gene encodes CDR1 LGHNA and CDR2 YSLEER. V was trimmed by 1 base and J by 7 bases, leaving 8 bases between them.

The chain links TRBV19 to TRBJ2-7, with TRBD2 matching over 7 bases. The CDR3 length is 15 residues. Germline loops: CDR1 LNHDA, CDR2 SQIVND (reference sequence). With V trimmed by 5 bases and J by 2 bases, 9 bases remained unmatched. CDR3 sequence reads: CASSRASGAPYEQYF. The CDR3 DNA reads TGTGCCAGTAGTCGGGCTAGCGGAGCCCCCTACGAGCAGTACTTC.

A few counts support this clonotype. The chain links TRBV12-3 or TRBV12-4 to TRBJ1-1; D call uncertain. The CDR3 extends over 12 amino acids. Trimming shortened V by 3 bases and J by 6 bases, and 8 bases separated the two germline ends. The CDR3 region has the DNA TGTGCCAGCAGTTTGGGCGGCCCTGAAGCTTTCTTT. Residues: CASSLGGPEAFF.

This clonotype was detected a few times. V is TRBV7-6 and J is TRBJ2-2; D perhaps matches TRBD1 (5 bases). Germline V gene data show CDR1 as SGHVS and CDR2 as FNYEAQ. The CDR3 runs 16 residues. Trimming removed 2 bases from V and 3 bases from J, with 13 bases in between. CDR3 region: CASSLNGQGYTGELFF. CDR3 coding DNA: TGTGCCAGCAGCTTAAACGGGCAGGGTTACACCGGGGAGCTGTTTTTT.

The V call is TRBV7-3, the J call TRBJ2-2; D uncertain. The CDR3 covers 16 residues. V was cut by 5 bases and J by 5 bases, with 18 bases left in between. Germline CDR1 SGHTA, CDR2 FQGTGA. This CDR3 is CASSPPGATPTGELFF. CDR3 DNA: TGTGCCAGCAGCCCTCCGGGCGCCACACCGACCGGGGAGCTGTTTTTT. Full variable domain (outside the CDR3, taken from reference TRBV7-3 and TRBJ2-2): GAGVSQTPSNKVTEKGKYVELRCDPISGHTALYWYRQSLGQGPEFLIYFQGTGAADDSGLPNDRFFAVRPEGSVSTLKIQRTERGDSAVYLCASSPPGATPTGELFFGEGSRLTVL.

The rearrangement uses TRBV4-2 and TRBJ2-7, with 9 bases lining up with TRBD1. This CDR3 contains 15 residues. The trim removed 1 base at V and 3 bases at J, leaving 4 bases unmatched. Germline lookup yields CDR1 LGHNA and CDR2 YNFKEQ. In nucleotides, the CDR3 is TGTGCCAGCAGCCAAGGCCAGGACAGGGGCTACGAGCAGTACTTC. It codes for CASSQGQDRGYEQYF.

CDR3 in amino acids: CASSLDRRGYTF. The CDR3, as DNA: TGTGCCAGCAGTTTGGATCGGCGCGGCTACACCTTC. V is TRBV6-5 and J is TRBJ1-2; D unresolved. Germline V gives CDR1 MNHEY, CDR2 SVGAGI. This CDR3 region has 12 residues. V lost 4 bases, J lost 8 bases, and 11 bases lay in between.

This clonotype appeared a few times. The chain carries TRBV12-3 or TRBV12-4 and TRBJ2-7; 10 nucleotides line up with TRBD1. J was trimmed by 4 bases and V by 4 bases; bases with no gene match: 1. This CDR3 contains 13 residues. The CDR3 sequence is CASSWTGGYEQYF. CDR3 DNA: TGTGCCAGCAGTTGGACAGGGGGTTACGAGCAGTACTTC.

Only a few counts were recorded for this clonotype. The CDR3 loop reads CASSQYGTGGNEQFF. As DNA, the CDR3 is TGTGCCAGCAGCCAATACGGGACAGGGGGCAATGAGCAGTTCTTC. V usage is TRBV5-6 and J usage is TRBJ2-1, with 11 bases aligning to TRBD1. V was pared by 4 bases and J by 6 bases, with 6 bases of the junction left unmatched. The germline CDR1 and CDR2 sequences are SGHDT and YYEEEE. CDR3 size: 15 residues.

CDR3: CASSSASRSYEQYF. In DNA form, the CDR3 reads TGTGCCAGCAGTTCTGCTAGTAGGTCCTACGAGCAGTACTTC. This rearrangement joins TRBV28 to TRBJ2-7, with D hard to call. The length of the CDR3 is 14 residues. Trimming left V 4 bases short and J 1 base short, with 11 bases between. Germline V gene data show CDR1 as MDHEN and CDR2 as SYDVKM.

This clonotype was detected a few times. CDR3 coding DNA: TGTGCCAGCAACTATATCAATGAGCAGTTCTTC. Translation: CASNYINEQFF. The rearrangement joins TRBV12-3 or TRBV12-4 to TRBJ2-1; D unclear. The CDR3 covers 11 residues. V was pared by 7 bases and J by 6 bases, with 7 bases between.

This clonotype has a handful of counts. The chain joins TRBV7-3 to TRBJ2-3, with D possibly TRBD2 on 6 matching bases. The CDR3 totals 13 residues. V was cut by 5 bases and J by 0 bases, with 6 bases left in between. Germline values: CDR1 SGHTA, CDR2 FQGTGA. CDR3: CASSAGSTDTQYF. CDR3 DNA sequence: TGTGCCAGCAGCGCGGGGAGCACAGATACGCAGTATTTT.

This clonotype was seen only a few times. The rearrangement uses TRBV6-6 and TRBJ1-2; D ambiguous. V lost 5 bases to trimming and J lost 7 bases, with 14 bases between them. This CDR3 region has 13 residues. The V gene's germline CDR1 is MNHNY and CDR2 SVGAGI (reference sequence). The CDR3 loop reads CASSPPGESGYTF. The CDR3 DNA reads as TGTGCCAGCAGTCCTCCCGGGGAGTCTGGCTACACCTTC.

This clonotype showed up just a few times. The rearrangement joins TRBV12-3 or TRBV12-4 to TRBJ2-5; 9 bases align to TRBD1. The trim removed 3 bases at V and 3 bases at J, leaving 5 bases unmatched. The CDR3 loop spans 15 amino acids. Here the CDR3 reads CASSFGDREKETQYF. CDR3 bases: TGTGCCAGCAGTTTTGGGGACAGGGAAAAAGAGACCCAGTACTTC.

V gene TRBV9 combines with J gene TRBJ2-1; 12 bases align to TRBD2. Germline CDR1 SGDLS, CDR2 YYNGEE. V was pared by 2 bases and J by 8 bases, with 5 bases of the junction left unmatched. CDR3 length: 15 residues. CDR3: CASSVLAGGPDEQFF. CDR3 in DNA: TGTGCCAGCAGCGTCCTAGCGGGGGGGCCGGATGAGCAGTTCTTC.

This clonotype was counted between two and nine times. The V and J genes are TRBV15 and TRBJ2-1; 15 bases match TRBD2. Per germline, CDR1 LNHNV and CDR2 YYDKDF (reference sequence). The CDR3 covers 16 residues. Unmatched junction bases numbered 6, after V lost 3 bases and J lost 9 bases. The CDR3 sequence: CATSSGTSGRSTEQFF. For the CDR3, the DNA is TGTGCCACCAGCAGCGGGACTAGCGGGAGGTCCACTGAGCAGTTCTTC.